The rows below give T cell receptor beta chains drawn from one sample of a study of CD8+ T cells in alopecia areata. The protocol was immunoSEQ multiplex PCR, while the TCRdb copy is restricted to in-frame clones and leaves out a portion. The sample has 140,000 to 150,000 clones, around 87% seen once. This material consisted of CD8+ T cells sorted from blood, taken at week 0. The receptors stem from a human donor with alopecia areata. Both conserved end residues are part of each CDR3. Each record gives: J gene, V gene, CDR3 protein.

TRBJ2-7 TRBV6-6 CASSSVGGGSSYEQYF
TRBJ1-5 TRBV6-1 CASSTFPNQPQHF
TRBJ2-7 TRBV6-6 CASSYFQATYEQYF
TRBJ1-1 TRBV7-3 CASSLDGGGDTEAFF
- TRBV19 CASSISGTPYEQYF
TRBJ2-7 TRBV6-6 CASSQRAFYEQYF
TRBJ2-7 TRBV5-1 CASSLGLAATYEQYF
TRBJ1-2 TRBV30 CAWSGGGTYGYTF
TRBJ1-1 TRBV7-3 CASSLGTGANTEAFF
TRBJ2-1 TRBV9 CASSVARTSGNSLNEQFF
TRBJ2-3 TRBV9 CASSASSAGTDTQYF
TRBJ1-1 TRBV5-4 CASTDPRRPTEAFF
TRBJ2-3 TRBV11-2 CASSFPFSGGNTDTQYF
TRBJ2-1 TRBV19 CASSTTSGSFYEQFF
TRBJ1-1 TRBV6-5 CASSYQGGGNEAFF
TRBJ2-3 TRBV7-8 CASSWKLAGGTDTQYF
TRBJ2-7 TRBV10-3 CAICGTHLPEPYEQYF
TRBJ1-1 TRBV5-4 CASSTGPGNTEAFF
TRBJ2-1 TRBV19 CASSPSLRPYNEQFF
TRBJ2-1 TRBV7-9 CASSRIYNEQFF
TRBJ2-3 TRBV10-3 CAISQRDTQYF
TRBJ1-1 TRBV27 CASKDGTKRTGEAFF
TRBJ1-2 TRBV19 CASRTGFVGYTF
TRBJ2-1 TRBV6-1 CASRRQGSSYNEQFF
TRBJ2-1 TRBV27 CASSPSTGPGNEQFF
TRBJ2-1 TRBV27 CASSLVVVGLRNEQFF
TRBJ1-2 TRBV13 CASSTNRGRITYGYTF
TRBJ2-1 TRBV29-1 CSAEGLAVYNEQFF
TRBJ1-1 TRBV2 CASNWVRDTLKNTEAFF
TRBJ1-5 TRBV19 CTSTSAGYQPQHF
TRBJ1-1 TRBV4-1 CASSHPVNTEAFF
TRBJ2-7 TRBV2 CASSEGQGRTALSYEQYF
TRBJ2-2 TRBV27 CASSLWQAATGELFF
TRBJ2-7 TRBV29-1 CSVEEAGQGYDEQYF
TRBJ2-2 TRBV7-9 CASSLAGNTGELFF
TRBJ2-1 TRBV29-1 CSVERWYDGVGSDEQFF
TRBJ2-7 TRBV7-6 CASSLGRSPSYEQYF
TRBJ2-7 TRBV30 CAWSAGLATNEQYF
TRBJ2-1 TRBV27 CASSFTTGGSYNEQFF
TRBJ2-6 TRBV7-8 CASSLTQGGFGGANVLTF
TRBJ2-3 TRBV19 CASSTRQGADTQYF
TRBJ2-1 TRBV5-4 CASSFLADYNEQFF
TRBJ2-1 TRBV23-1 CASSHYTGTTHNEQFF
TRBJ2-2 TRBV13 CASSYRGGTTGELFF
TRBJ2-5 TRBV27 CASSLTVNQETQYF
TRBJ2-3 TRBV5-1 CASSLGLGELGTDTQYF
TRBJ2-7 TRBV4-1 CASSRGTGSYEQYF
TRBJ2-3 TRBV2 CASRGGRDTQYF
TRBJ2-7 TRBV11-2 CASSFPSVPYEQYF
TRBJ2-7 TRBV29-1 CSVVRSGELNYEQYF
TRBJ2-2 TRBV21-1 CASSNHPGLDTGELFF
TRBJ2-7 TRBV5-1 CASSAGTEQYF
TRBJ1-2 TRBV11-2 CASSLDPSDNYGYTF
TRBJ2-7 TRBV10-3 CAIRGTSGEQYF
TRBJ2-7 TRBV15 CASGWSYEQYF
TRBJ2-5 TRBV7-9 CASSYDLKQETQYF
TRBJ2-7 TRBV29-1 CSVERGYEQYF
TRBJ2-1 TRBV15 CATSESSYNEQFF